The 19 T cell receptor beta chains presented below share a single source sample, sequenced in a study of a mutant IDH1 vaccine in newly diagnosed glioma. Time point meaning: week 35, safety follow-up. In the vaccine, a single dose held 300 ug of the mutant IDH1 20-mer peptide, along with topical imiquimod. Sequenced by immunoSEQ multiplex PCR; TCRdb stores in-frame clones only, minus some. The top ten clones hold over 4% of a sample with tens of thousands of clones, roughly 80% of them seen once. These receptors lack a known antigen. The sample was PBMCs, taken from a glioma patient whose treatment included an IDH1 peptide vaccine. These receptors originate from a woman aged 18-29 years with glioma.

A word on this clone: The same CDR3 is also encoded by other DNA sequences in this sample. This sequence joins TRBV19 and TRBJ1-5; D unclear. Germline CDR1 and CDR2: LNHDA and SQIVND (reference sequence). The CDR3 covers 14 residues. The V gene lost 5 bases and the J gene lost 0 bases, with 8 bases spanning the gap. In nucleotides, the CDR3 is TGTGCCAGTAGTCTCGGGAATAGCAATCAGCCCCAGCATTTT. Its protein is CASSLGNSNQPQHF.

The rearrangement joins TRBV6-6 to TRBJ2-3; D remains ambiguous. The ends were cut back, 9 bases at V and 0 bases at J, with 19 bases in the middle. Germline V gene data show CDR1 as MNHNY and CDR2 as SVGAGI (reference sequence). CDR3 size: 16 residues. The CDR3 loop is CASTSGRGTSTDTQYF. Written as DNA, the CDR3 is TGTGCCAGTACCTCCGGCCGCGGAACTAGCACAGATACGCAGTATTTT.

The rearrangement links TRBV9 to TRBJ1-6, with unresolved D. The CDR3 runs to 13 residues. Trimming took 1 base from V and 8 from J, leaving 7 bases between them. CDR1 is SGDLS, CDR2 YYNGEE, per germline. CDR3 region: CASSVRVDSPLHF. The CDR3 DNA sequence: TGTGCCAGCAGCGTAAGGGTTGATTCACCCCTCCACTTT.

The CDR3 reads CASSVDPSGGVQETQYF. For the CDR3, the DNA is TGTGCCAGCAGCGTAGACCCAAGCGGGGGGGTACAAGAGACCCAGTACTTC. This chain links TRBV9 with TRBJ2-5, with TRBD2 identical over 10 bases. The germline V gene has CDR1 SGDLS and CDR2 YYNGEE. Trimming cost V 0 bases and J 2 bases; bases outside gene matches: 7. CDR3 length: 17 residues.

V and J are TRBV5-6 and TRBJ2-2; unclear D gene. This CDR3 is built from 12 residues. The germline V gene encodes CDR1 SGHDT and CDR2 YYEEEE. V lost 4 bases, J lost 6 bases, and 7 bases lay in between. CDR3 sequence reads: CASSLSPGELFF. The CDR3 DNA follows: TGTGCCAGCAGCCTTAGCCCCGGGGAGCTGTTTTTT.

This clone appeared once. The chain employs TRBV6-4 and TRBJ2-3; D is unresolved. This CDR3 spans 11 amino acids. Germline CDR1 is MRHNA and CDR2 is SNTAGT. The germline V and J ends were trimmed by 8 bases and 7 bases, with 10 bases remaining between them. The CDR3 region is CASRLGNTQYF. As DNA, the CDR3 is TGTGCCAGCCGGTTAGGGAATACGCAGTATTTT.

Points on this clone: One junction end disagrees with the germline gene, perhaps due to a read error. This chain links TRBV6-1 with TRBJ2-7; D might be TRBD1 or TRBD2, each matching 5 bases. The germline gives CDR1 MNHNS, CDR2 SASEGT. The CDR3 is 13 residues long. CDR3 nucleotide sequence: TGTGCCAGCGGTGACGGGACCCCCTACGAGCAGTACTTC. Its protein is CASGDGTPYEQYF.

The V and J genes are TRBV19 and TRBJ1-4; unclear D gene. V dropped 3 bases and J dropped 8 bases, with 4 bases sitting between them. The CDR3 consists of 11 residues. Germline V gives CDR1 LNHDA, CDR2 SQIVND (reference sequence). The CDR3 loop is CASSILEKLFF. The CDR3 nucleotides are TGTGCCAGTAGTATTCTGGAAAAACTGTTTTTT. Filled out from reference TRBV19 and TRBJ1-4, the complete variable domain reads DGGITQSPKYLFRKEGQNVTLSCEQNLNHDAMYWYRQDPGQGLRLIYYSQIVNDFQKGDIAEGYSVSREKKESFPLTVTSAQKNPTAFYLCASSILEKLFFGSGTQLSVL.

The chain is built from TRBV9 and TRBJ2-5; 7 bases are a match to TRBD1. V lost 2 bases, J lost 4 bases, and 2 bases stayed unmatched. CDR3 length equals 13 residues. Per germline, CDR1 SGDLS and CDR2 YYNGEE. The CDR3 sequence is CASSVSGGETQYF. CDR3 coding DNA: TGTGCCAGCAGCGTGTCAGGGGGAGAGACCCAGTACTTC.

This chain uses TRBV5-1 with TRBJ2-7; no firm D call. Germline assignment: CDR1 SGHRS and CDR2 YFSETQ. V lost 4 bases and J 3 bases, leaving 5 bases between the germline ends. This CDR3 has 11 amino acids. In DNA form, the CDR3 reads TGCGCCAGCAGCAGAAACTACGAGCAGTACTTC. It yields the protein CASSRNYEQYF.

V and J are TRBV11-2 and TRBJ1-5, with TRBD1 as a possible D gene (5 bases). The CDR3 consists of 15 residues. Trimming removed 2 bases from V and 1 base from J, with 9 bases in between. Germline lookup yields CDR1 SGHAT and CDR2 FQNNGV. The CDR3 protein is CASSLQGSSNQPQHF. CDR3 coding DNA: TGTGCCAGCAGCTTACAGGGCTCGAGCAATCAGCCCCAGCATTTT. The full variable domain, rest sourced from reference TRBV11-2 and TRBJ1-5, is EAGVAQSPRYKIIEKRQSVAFWCNPISGHATLYWYQQILGQGPKLLIQFQNNGVVDDSQLPKDRFSAERLKGVDSTLKIQPAKLEDSAVYLCASSLQGSSNQPQHFGDGTRLSIL.

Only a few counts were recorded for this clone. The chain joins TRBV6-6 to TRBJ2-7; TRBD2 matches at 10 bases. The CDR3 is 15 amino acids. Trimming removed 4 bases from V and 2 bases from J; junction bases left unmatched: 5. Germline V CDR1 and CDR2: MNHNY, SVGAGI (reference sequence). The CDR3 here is CASSSTSGVTYEQYF. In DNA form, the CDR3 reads TGTGCCAGCAGTTCCACTAGCGGGGTTACCTACGAGCAGTACTTC.

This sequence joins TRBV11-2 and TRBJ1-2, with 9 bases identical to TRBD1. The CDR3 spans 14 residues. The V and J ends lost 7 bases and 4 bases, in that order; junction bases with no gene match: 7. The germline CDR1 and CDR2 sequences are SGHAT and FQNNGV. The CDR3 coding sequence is TGTGCCAGCACCCGGGGACAGGGTCCCTATGGCTACACCTTC. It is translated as CASTRGQGPYGYTF.

CDR3 loop: CATSSMGTQYF. CDR3 in DNA: TGTGCCACCAGCAGTATGGGGACCCAGTACTTC. The rearrangement joins TRBV15 to TRBJ2-5; no clear D gene. V gave up 3 bases and J gave up 7 bases, with 6 bases separating them. From germline, CDR1 is LNHNV and CDR2 YYDKDF (reference sequence). There are 11 residues in the CDR3.

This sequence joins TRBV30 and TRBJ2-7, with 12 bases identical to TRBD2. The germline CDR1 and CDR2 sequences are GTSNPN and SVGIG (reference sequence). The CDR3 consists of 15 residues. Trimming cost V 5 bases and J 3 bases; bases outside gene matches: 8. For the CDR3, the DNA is TGTGCCTGGGACATACTAGCGGGAGGCGTCTACGAGCAGTACTTC. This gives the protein CAWDILAGGVYEQYF.

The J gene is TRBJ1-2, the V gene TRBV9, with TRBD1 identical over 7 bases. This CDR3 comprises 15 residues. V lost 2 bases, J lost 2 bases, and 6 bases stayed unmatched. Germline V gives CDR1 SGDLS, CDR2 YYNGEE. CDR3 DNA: TGTGCCAGCAGCGTGACAGGGACTCCGAACTATGGCTACACCTTC. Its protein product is CASSVTGTPNYGYTF.

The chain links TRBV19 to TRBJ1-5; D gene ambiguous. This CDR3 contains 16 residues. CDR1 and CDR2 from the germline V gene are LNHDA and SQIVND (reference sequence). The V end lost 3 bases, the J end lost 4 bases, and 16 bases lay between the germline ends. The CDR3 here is CASSIGLGLLNQPQHF. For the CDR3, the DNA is TGTGCCAGTAGTATTGGTCTGGGCCTTCTAAATCAGCCCCAGCATTTT. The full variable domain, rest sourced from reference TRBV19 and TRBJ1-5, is DGGITQSPKYLFRKEGQNVTLSCEQNLNHDAMYWYRQDPGQGLRLIYYSQIVNDFQKGDIAEGYSVSREKKESFPLTVTSAQKNPTAFYLCASSIGLGLLNQPQHFGDGTRLSIL.

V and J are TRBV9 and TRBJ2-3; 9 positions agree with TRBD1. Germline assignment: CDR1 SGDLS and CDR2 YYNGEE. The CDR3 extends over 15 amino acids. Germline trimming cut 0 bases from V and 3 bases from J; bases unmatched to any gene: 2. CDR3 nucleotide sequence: TGTGCCAGCAGCGTAGGAGGGACAGGGACAGATACGCAGTATTTT. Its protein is CASSVGGTGTDTQYF.

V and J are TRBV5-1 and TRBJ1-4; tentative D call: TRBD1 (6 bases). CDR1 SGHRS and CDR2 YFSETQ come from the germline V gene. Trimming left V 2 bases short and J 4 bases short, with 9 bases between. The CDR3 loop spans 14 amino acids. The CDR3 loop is CASSFRGINEKLFF. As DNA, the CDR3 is TGCGCCAGCAGCTTCAGGGGAATTAATGAAAAACTGTTTTTT. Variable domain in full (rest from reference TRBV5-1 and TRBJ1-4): KAGVTQTPRYLIKTRGQQVTLSCSPISGHRSVSWYQQTPGQGLQFLFEYFSETQRNKGNFPGRFSGRQFSNSRSEMNVSTLELGDSALYLCASSFRGINEKLFFGSGTQLSVL.